This entry features one T cell receptor beta chain sequence. Its cognate antigen is unknown. The sample originates from a study of cytomegalovirus exposure and HLA in healthy donors. General study findings and limits: Later, an analysis found that TCR clusters from the first cohort tended to co-occur in the 110 or so validation repertoires. High sensitivity and specificity were reportedly achieved when the classifier diagnosed cytomegalovirus status. Rare sequences made up most TCRs, while some public TCRs were found in many donors.

This CDR3 is built from 14 residues. CDR1 and CDR2 (germline): SGHVS, FQNEAQ. The V and J ends lost 0 bases and 6 bases respectively, with 9 bases between them. Data came from immunoSEQ multiplex PCR; TCRdb stores just in-frame clones and leaves some out. The sample contains some 130,000 clones, about 95% of which appear only once. The sample consisted of PBMCs. The TCR sequence derives from a man aged 18 to 30 in good health and CMV-seropositive. The chain employs TRBV7-8 and TRBJ2-1, with D unclear. The CDR3 is CASSLAAYANEQFF. The CDR3 DNA reads TGTGCCAGCAGCTTAGCGGCTTATGCCAATGAGCAGTTCTTC. Supplemented by reference TRBV7-8 and TRBJ2-1, the full variable domain reads GAGVSQSPRYKVAKRGQDVALRCDPISGHVSLFWYQQALGQGPEFLTYFQNEAQLDKSGLPSDRFFAERPEGSVSTLKIQRTQQEDSAVYLCASSLAAYANEQFFGPGTRLTVL.